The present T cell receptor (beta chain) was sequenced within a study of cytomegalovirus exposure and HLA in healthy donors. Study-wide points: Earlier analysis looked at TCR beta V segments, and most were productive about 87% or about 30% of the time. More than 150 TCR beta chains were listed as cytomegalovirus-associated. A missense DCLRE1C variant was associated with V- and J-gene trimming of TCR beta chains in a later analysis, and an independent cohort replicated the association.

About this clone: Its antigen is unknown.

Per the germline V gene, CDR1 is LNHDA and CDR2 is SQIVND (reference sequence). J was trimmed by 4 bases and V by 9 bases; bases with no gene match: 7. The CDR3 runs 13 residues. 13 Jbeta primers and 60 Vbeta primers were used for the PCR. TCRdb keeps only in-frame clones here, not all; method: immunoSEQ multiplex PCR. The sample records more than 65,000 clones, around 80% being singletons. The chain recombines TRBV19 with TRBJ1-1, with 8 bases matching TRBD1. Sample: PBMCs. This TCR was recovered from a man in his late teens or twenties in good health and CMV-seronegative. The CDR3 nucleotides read TGTGCCAGCATAACAGGGGGAGGCACTGAAGCTTTCTTT. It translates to CASITGGGTEAFF.